The 25 T cell receptor beta chains below come from one sample, sequenced in a study of shared T cell receptors in the human thymus. Only in-frame clones appear in the TCRdb table, and some are missing; sequencing was by immunoSEQ multiplex PCR. The table has 500,000 to 750,000 clones, more than 75% seen once. Separately, the same data were catalogued under a study of human thymus T cells.

The sequenced material came from thymocytes. These receptors all stem from a boy less than two years old with a congenital heart defect.

This clone occurred once. V is TRBV27 and J is TRBJ2-7; 7 positions match TRBD2. The CDR3 length is 15 residues. With V trimmed by 6 bases and J by 0 bases, 8 bases remained unmatched. Germline V lookup: CDR1 MNHEY, CDR2 SMNVEV (reference sequence). The CDR3 bases are TGTGCCAGCAGGACGACTAGCCCGAGCTCCTACGAGCAGTACTTC. Amino acids: CASRTTSPSSYEQYF.

The chain has TRBV29-1 and TRBJ2-1; 14 bases are a match to TRBD2. CDR3 length: 17 amino acids. After removal of 4 bases from V and 1 base from J, the junction contained 6 bases not matched to a gene. CDR1 and CDR2 from the germline V gene are SQVTM and ANQGSEA. CDR3: CSVGRLAGGPSYNEQFF. The CDR3 region has the DNA TGCAGCGTTGGACGACTAGCGGGAGGGCCATCCTACAATGAGCAGTTCTTC.

V gene TRBV29-1 combines with J gene TRBJ2-1, with 7 bases identical to TRBD1. The germline CDR1 and CDR2 sequences are SQVTM and ANQGSEA. This CDR3 has 14 residues. Losses at the gene ends were 7 bases for V and 0 bases for J; bases not matched to a gene: 6. The DNA of the CDR3 is TGCAGCGCCGCCGGGACAGTCTCCTACAATGAGCAGTTCTTC. Its translation: CSAAGTVSYNEQFF.

This clone has just one count. The rearrangement links TRBV30 to TRBJ2-5; no clear D. Trimming took off 0 bases at V and 1 base at J, with 6 bases between the two ends. Germline loops: CDR1 GTSNPN, CDR2 SVGIG (reference sequence). This CDR3 region has 13 residues. CDR3 region: CAWSVRFQETQYF. In DNA form, the CDR3 reads TGTGCCTGGAGTGTCAGGTTCCAAGAGACCCAGTACTTC.

In nucleotides, the CDR3 is TGCGCCAGCAGCTTGGACAGGTTAAGGGGTGGCTACACCTTC. Translation: CASSLDRLRGGYTF. The gene calls are TRBV5-1 and TRBJ1-2; D might be TRBD1 (5 bases). Germline loops: CDR1 SGHRS, CDR2 YFSETQ. Trimming pared 0 bases from V and 7 bases from J, leaving 13 bases between. This CDR3 is 14 amino acids long.

The gene calls are TRBV5-1 and TRBJ2-7, with TRBD1 identical over 12 bases. From germline, CDR1 is SGHRS and CDR2 YFSETQ. Unmatched junction bases numbered 16, after V lost 4 bases and J lost 2 bases. This CDR3 is built from 19 residues. This CDR3 reads CASSRGTGGEEIGTYEQYF. CDR3 coding DNA: TGCGCCAGCAGCCGGGGGACAGGGGGCGAGGAGATCGGCACCTACGAGCAGTACTTC. Looking up the rest from reference TRBV5-1 and TRBJ2-7 gives the full variable domain: KAGVTQTPRYLIKTRGQQVTLSCSPISGHRSVSWYQQTPGQGLQFLFEYFSETQRNKGNFPGRFSGRQFSNSRSEMNVSTLELGDSALYLCASSRGTGGEEIGTYEQYFGPGTRLTVT.

The chain employs TRBV11-2 and TRBJ2-7; a possible D gene is TRBD1 (5 bases). Trimming stripped 3 bases from V and 2 bases from J, with 11 bases between. The germline gives CDR1 SGHAT, CDR2 FQNNGV. The CDR3 has 14 amino acids. For the CDR3, the DNA is TGTGCCAGCAGCTTGTATGGGGCCCCCTACGAGCAGTACTTC. Its translation: CASSLYGAPYEQYF.

This chain uses TRBV7-6 with TRBJ2-3; 12 nucleotides agree with TRBD2. Germline CDR1 SGHVS, CDR2 FNYEAQ. The length of the CDR3 is 17 residues. Trimming took 3 bases from V and 2 from J; bases not matched to a gene: 6. Here the CDR3 reads CASSLRLAGVNTDTQYF. The CDR3 nucleotides are TGTGCCAGCAGCTTGAGACTAGCGGGAGTGAACACAGATACGCAGTATTTT.

The rearrangement uses TRBV18 and TRBJ2-5, with 7 bases matching TRBD2. Germline values: CDR1 KGHSH, CDR2 LQKENI. The CDR3 is 15 residues long. V lost 6 bases, J lost 5 bases, and 12 bases stayed unmatched. The CDR3 DNA sequence: TGTGCCAGCTCTCGCCGGGACTACCTAACGGAGACCCAGTACTTC. The encoded protein is CASSRRDYLTETQYF.

The gene calls are TRBV28 and TRBJ1-5; TRBD1 is a possible D gene (5 bases). CDR1 and CDR2 (germline): MDHEN, SYDVKM. V was cut by 3 bases and J by 4 bases, with 10 bases left in between. This CDR3 contains 14 residues. CDR3 DNA sequence: TGTGCCAGCAGTTTGGGGGGACGGAATCAGCCCCAGCATTTT. Protein: CASSLGGRNQPQHF.

This rearrangement joins TRBV14 to TRBJ2-3, with 10 bases that match TRBD2. The trim removed 0 bases at V and 7 bases at J, leaving 10 bases unmatched. Germline V lookup: CDR1 SGHDN, CDR2 FVKESK. The CDR3 has 17 residues. CDR3 DNA sequence: TGTGCCAGCAGCCAAGATCGGGCTAGCGGGAGTCCGAATACGCAGTATTTT. It encodes CASSQDRASGSPNTQYF.

V and J are TRBV9 and TRBJ2-6; D might be TRBD1 (6 bases). This CDR3 is built from 23 residues. Trimming left V 3 bases short and J 2 bases short, with 33 bases between. Germline CDR1 reads SGDLS; CDR2 reads YYNGEE. Written as DNA, the CDR3 is TGTGCCAGCAGCGCCCGATGGGGGCTATACCTCGGGACAAATGTCACTGGGGCCAACGTCCTGACTTTC. Its translation: CASSARWGLYLGTNVTGANVLTF.

This rearrangement joins TRBV7-2 to TRBJ2-7; perhaps TRBD1 as D (5 bases). CDR1 is SGHTA, CDR2 FQGNSA, per germline. V gave up 7 bases and J gave up 6 bases, with 10 bases separating them. The CDR3 is 11 residues long. CDR3 region: CASTQGCEQYF. The DNA of the CDR3 is TGTGCCAGCACCCAGGGATGCGAGCAGTACTTC.

The genes are TRBV6-1 and TRBJ1-2; 8 positions match TRBD1. V was clipped by 6 bases and J by 4 bases; unmatched bases: 10. The germline CDR1 and CDR2 sequences are MNHNS and SASEGT. This CDR3 is 15 amino acids long. DNA for the CDR3: TGTGCCAGCAGCCCAACAGGGGGAACTCTCTATGGCTACACCTTC. It specifies CASSPTGGTLYGYTF.

The count of this clone is one. V usage is TRBV6-1 and J usage is TRBJ2-7; perhaps TRBD2 as D (5 bases). V lost 1 base and J 6 bases, leaving 7 bases between the germline ends. Germline CDR1 and CDR2: MNHNS and SASEGT. CDR3 length equals 12 residues. The CDR3 DNA sequence: TGTGCCAGCAGTGAAGGGGAGACCGAGCAGTACTTC. Translated, it gives CASSEGETEQYF.

The chain has TRBV9 and TRBJ2-7; 10 positions agree with TRBD2. Germline V CDR1 and CDR2: SGDLS, YYNGEE. With V trimmed by 6 bases and J by 3 bases, 9 bases remained unmatched. The CDR3 has 15 residues. The CDR3 sequence: CASTPGTSVNYEQYF. CDR3 DNA sequence: TGTGCCAGCACGCCCGGGACTAGCGTAAACTACGAGCAGTACTTC.

The V gene is TRBV2, the J gene TRBJ2-1; 7 positions agree with TRBD1. Germline lookup yields CDR1 SNHLY and CDR2 FYNNEI. This CDR3 is 11 amino acids long. The CDR3: CAEGALGEQFF. The CDR3 region has the DNA TGTGCAGAGGGGGCCTTGGGTGAGCAGTTCTTC.

V usage is TRBV4-1 and J usage is TRBJ1-1; D call uncertain. V was trimmed by 3 bases and J by 4 bases, leaving 12 bases between them. In germline, CDR1 is MGHRA, CDR2 YSYEKL. There are 14 residues in the CDR3. The chain's CDR3 is CASSQDRRSTEAFF. As DNA, the CDR3 is TGCGCCAGCAGCCAGGATCGACGGAGCACTGAAGCTTTCTTT.

This chain connects TRBV7-9 to TRBJ2-7; TRBD1 aligns across 7 bases. The germline V gene has CDR1 SEHNR and CDR2 FQNEAQ (reference sequence). After removal of 1 base from V and 3 bases from J, the junction contained 9 bases not matched to a gene. The CDR3 sequence is 16 residues long. CDR3 bases: TGTGCCAGCAGCTTAGTCGACAGGGCAGTCGGCTACGAGCAGTACTTC. Protein: CASSLVDRAVGYEQYF. Full variable domain (missing parts from reference TRBV7-9 and TRBJ2-7): DTGVSQNPRHKITKRGQNVTFRCDPISEHNRLYWYRQTLGQGPEFLTYFQNEAQLEKSRLLSDRFSAERPKGSFSTLEIQRTEQGDSAMYLCASSLVDRAVGYEQYFGPGTRLTVT.

The chain is built from TRBV9 and TRBJ1-5, with 9 nucleotides matching TRBD1. V trimming: 4 bases; J trimming: 6 bases; junction bases outside the gene matches: 5. The CDR3 totals 14 residues. Germline lookup yields CDR1 SGDLS and CDR2 YYNGEE. The CDR3: CASSPGTGIQPQHF. CDR3 in DNA: TGTGCCAGCAGCCCCGGGACAGGGATTCAGCCCCAGCATTTT.

J is TRBJ2-7 and V is TRBV7-9, with TRBD2 matching over 9 bases. This CDR3 is 15 amino acids long. The trim removed 5 bases at V and 5 bases at J, leaving 10 bases unmatched. Germline V gives CDR1 SEHNR, CDR2 FQNEAQ (reference sequence). The CDR3 here is CASSIRSGRLDEQYF. Written as DNA, the CDR3 is TGTGCCAGCAGCATACGTAGCGGGAGATTGGACGAGCAGTACTTC.

The gene calls are TRBV7-9 and TRBJ2-2, with D possibly TRBD2 on 6 matching bases. Germline V lookup: CDR1 SEHNR, CDR2 FQNEAQ (reference sequence). V was shortened by 5 bases and J by 3 bases, with 19 bases between the two germline ends. The CDR3 has 17 amino acids. The CDR3, as DNA: TGTGCCAGCAGCGGACGCCTCCGCGGGAAGGACACCGGGGAGCTGTTTTTT. Translating it yields CASSGRLRGKDTGELFF. The full variable domain, with the rest looked up from reference TRBV7-9 and TRBJ2-2, is DTGVSQNPRHKITKRGQNVTFRCDPISEHNRLYWYRQTLGQGPEFLTYFQNEAQLEKSRLLSDRFSAERPKGSFSTLEIQRTEQGDSAMYLCASSGRLRGKDTGELFFGEGSRLTVL.

The chain recombines TRBV11-2 with TRBJ2-5; 7 nucleotides align to TRBD2. Trimming cost V 1 base and J 3 bases; bases outside gene matches: 11. Germline V gene sequence: CDR1 SGHAT, CDR2 FQNNGV. The CDR3 sequence is 17 residues long. CDR3 bases: TGTGCCAGCAGCTTAGTGGGGGGGACCGTCATAAAAGAGACCCAGTACTTC. Residues: CASSLVGGTVIKETQYF.

This clone has a single count. The chain carries TRBV11-3 and TRBJ2-3, with D unresolved. The CDR3 contains 12 residues. The V end lost 1 base, the J end lost 8 bases, and 7 bases lay between the germline ends. Germline CDR1 SGHNT, CDR2 YENEEA. CDR3 coding DNA: TGTGCCAGCAGCTTAGGGCCGGGTACGCAGTATTTT. Its translation: CASSLGPGTQYF. Looking up the rest from reference TRBV11-3 and TRBJ2-3 gives the full variable domain: EAGVVQSPRYKIIEKKQPVAFWCNPISGHNTLYWYLQNLGQGPELLIRYENEEAVDDSQLPKDRFSAERLKGVDSTLKIQPAELGDSAVYLCASSLGPGTQYFGPGTRLTVL.

This chain connects TRBV6-1 to TRBJ2-7, with a possible D match to TRBD1 (5 bases). The germline V gene has CDR1 MNHNS and CDR2 SASEGT. V lost 6 bases, J lost 3 bases, and 18 bases lay in between. The CDR3 spans 15 residues. The CDR3 loop reads CASSDPPADSYEQYF. The DNA of the CDR3 is TGTGCCAGCAGCGACCCCCCAGCAGACAGCTACGAGCAGTACTTC.